A single sample is the source of the 9 T cell receptor beta chains below, sequenced in a study of a mutant IDH1 vaccine in newly diagnosed glioma. The time point was: baseline, week 1 (first vaccination visit). Documented treatment: pre-vaccination baseline after standard-of-care therapy. TCRdb's copy holds only in-frame clones and misses some; the assay was immunoSEQ multiplex PCR. The sample holds approximately 88,000 clones, around 80% seen once. The source was PBMCs, collected from a glioma patient treated with radiotherapy, temozolomide or both. The receptor source for this set is a man aged 35-49 years with glioma.

The V and J genes are TRBV6-6 and TRBJ2-5; D gene uncertain. The CDR3 is 12 amino acids. Looked up from germline, CDR1 is MNHNY and CDR2 is SVGAGI (reference sequence). V was trimmed by 2 bases and J by 7 bases, leaving 8 bases between them. CDR3 sequence (DNA): TGTGCCAGCAGTTACAGTTCCGGGACCCAGTACTTC. This translates into CASSYSSGTQYF.

The chain is built from TRBV11-2 and TRBJ2-1; D may be TRBD2 (6 bases). CDR3 size: 17 residues. Trimming took off 2 bases at V and 4 bases at J, with 18 bases between the two ends. In germline, CDR1 is SGHAT, CDR2 FQNNGV. In DNA, the CDR3 is TGTGCCAGCAGCTTAAGGTTGGCGGGGATGGGATACAATGAGCAGTTCTTC. Translating it yields CASSLRLAGMGYNEQFF.

V and J are TRBV5-4 and TRBJ1-4; D not resolved. Germline CDR1 and CDR2: SGHNT and YYREEE (reference sequence). V lost 4 bases and J 8 bases, leaving 15 bases between the germline ends. The CDR3 consists of 14 residues. The CDR3 DNA reads as TGTGCCAGCAGCCCGGGTCCCCAGGAGGAAAAACTGTTTTTT. Amino acids: CASSPGPQEEKLFF.

The chain has TRBV6-5 and TRBJ2-2; 9 nucleotides match TRBD1. Trimming cost V 5 bases and J 4 bases; bases outside gene matches: 5. This CDR3 region has 15 residues. Germline CDR1 MNHEY, CDR2 SVGAGI. CDR3 sequence (DNA): TGTGCCAGCAGTACCCGGGACAGGGTCACCGGGGAGCTGTTTTTT. This translates into CASSTRDRVTGELFF.

This sequence joins TRBV5-1 and TRBJ1-4, with 8 bases that match TRBD1. Germline V gene lookup returns CDR1 SGHRS and CDR2 YFSETQ. The V segment lost 0 bases and the J segment 5 bases; nucleotides outside the gene matches: 3. This CDR3 is built from 15 residues. DNA of the CDR3: TGCGCCAGCAGCTTGGTGACAGGGGCGAATGAAAAACTGTTTTTT. The encoded protein is CASSLVTGANEKLFF. Drawing the rest from reference TRBV5-1 and TRBJ1-4, the complete variable domain is KAGVTQTPRYLIKTRGQQVTLSCSPISGHRSVSWYQQTPGQGLQFLFEYFSETQRNKGNFPGRFSGRQFSNSRSEMNVSTLELGDSALYLCASSLVTGANEKLFFGSGTQLSVL.

V is TRBV4-3 and J is TRBJ2-3, with D possibly matching TRBD2 (5 bases). This CDR3 has 17 residues. Trimming removed 0 bases from V and 0 bases from J, with 13 bases in between. Germline V lookup: CDR1 LGHNA, CDR2 YSLEER. CDR3 loop: CASSQDRRQPSTDTQYF. CDR3 coding DNA: TGCGCCAGCAGCCAAGATCGGAGGCAACCTAGCACAGATACGCAGTATTTT.

This clone was found once. The chain uses TRBV19 and TRBJ2-1, with D maybe TRBD1 (6 bases). The length of the CDR3 is 15 residues. V lost 6 bases and J lost 0, with 12 bases in between. The germline V gene has CDR1 LNHDA and CDR2 SQIVND (reference sequence). CDR3 DNA sequence: TGTGCCAGTAGCTATACAGGGAGCTCCTACAATGAGCAGTTCTTC. This translates into CASSYTGSSYNEQFF.

This clone was observed a handful of times. The CDR3 here is CASSRGGDDQPQHF. The CDR3 DNA follows: TGTGCCAGCTCACGTGGGGGGGACGATCAGCCCCAGCATTTT. This rearrangement joins TRBV18 to TRBJ1-5; D may be TRBD1 (5 bases). The CDR3 runs to 14 residues. V dropped 4 bases and J dropped 5 bases, with 12 bases sitting between them. The germline gives CDR1 KGHSH, CDR2 LQKENI.

V gene TRBV7-2 combines with J gene TRBJ2-4, with 10 nucleotides matching TRBD2. With V trimmed by 1 base and J by 10 bases, 10 bases remained unmatched. The CDR3 length is 16 residues. Germline values: CDR1 SGHTA, CDR2 FQGNSA. Here the CDR3 DNA reads TGTGCCAGCAGCTTAGTGCCTAGCGGGGGCCCGGGAATTCAGTACTTC. Protein: CASSLVPSGGPGIQYF.